This T cell receptor (beta chain) was found in a study of T-cell memory formation after mild COVID-19. This clonotype was picked up a small number of times. Antigen unknown. The ends lost 2 bases at V and 4 bases at J; junction bases unmatched: 6. The CDR3 sequence is 16 residues long. Overall study findings and caveats: CD8+ contracting clones occupied EMRA, while CD4+ ones occupied mainly CM and EM. There were some responding clones in pre-infection memory, which suggested that cross-reactive memory had joined.

TCRdb fed the 5' RACE reads into MiXCR, producing one record per CDR3 protein. The sample has a few hundred thousand distinct CDR3 sequences; approximately 9% are singletons. Specimen: PBMCs or a T cell subset sorted from them (not recorded which). The TCR sequence derives from a man aged 18 to 35 who had mild COVID-19 (a few samples of this study predate the infection). Cell type and time point are not known. The V and J genes are TRBV23-1 and TRBJ2-1; TRBD1 matches 9 bases. TRBV23-1 is an ORF; its function is uncertain. CDR3 sequence: CASSQIRGQGYNEQFF. CDR3 DNA sequence: TGCGCCAGCAGTCAAATCCGGGGACAGGGTTACAATGAGCAGTTCTTC.